This TCR beta chain emerged from a study of blood T cell repertoires in COVID-19. V was cut by 1 base and J by 0 bases, with 6 bases left in between. The CDR3 covers 15 residues. Germline V gene data show CDR1 as MDHEN and CDR2 as SYDVKM. Participants were aged roughly 18 to 89 years, lived in around 25 US areas, and enrolled virtually. In assigning cohorts, the study relied on participant-reported clinical history. This table comes from immunoSEQ multiplex PCR, and its TCRdb copy is limited to in-frame clones, with some not included. The sample includes about 310,000 clones, about 89% seen only once; the top ten take about 9.5%.

The chain couples TRBV28 to TRBJ2-2, with D maybe TRBD2 (5 bases). The sequence was obtained from a woman between 40 and 50 years old who had recovered from COVID-19. Material: PBMCs or T cells enriched from blood (not recorded which). CDR3 DNA sequence: TGTGCCAGCAGTTTATCCGGGACGAACACCGGGGAGCTGTTTTTT. Translated, it gives CASSLSGTNTGELFF.